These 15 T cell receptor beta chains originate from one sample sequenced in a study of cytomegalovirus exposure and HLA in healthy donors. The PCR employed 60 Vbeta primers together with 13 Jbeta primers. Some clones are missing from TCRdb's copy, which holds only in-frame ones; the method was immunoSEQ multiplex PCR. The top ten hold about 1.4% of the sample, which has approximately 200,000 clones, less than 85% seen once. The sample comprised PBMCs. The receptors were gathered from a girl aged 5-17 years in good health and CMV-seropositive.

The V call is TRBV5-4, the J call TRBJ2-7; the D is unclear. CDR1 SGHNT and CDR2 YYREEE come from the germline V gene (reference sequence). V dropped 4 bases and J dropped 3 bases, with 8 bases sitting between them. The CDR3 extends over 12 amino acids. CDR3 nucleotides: TGTGCCAGCAGCGTATCAGACTACGAGCAGTACTTC. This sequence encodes CASSVSDYEQYF. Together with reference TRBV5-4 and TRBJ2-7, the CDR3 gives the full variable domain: ETGVTQSPTHLIKTRGQQVTLRCSSQSGHNTVSWYQQALGQGPQFIFQYYREEENGRGNFPPRFSGLQFPNYSSELNVNALELDDSALYLCASSVSDYEQYFGPGTRLTVT.

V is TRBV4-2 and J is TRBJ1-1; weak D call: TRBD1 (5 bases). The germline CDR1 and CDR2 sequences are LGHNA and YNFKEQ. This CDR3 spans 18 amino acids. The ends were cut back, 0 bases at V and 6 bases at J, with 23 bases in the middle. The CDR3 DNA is TGTGCCAGCAGCCAAGATAAAATTGGTAAGGCAGGGAAACCTGAAGCTTTCTTT. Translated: CASSQDKIGKAGKPEAFF.

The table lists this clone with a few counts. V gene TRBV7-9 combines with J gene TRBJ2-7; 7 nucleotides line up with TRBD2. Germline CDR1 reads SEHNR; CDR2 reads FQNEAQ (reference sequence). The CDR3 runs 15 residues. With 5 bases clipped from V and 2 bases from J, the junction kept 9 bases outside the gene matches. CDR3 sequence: CASSPGGGTAYEQYF. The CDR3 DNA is TGTGCCAGCAGCCCGGGGGGAGGGACCGCCTACGAGCAGTACTTC. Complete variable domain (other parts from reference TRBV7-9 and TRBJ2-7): DTGVSQNPRHKITKRGQNVTFRCDPISEHNRLYWYRQTLGQGPEFLTYFQNEAQLEKSRLLSDRFSAERPKGSFSTLEIQRTEQGDSAMYLCASSPGGGTAYEQYFGPGTRLTVT.

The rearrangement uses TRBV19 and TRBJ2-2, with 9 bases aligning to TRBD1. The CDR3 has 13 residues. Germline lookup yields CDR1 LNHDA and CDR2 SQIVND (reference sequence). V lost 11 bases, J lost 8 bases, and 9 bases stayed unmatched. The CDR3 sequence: CAQGTGSVGELFF. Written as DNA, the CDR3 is TGTGCCCAAGGGACAGGGTCGGTGGGGGAGCTGTTTTTT.

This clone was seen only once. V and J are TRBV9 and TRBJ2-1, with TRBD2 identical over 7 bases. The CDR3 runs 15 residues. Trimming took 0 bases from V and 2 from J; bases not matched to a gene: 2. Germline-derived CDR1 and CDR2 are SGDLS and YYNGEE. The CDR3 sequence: CASSVGGGAYNEQFF. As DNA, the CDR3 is TGTGCCAGCAGCGTAGGTGGGGGGGCCTACAATGAGCAGTTCTTC.

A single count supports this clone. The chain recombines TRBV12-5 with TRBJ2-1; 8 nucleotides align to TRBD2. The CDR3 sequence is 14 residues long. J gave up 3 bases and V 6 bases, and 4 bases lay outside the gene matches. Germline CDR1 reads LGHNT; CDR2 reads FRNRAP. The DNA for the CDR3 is TGTGCTAGTGGCGCAAGCGGGGGCTACAATGAGCAGTTCTTC. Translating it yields CASGASGGYNEQFF.

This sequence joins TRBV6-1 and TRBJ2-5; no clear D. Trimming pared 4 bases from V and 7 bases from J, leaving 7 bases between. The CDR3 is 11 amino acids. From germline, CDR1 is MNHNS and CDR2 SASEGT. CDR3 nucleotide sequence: TGTGCCAGCAGTGGTATCCTGACCCAGTACTTC. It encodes CASSGILTQYF.

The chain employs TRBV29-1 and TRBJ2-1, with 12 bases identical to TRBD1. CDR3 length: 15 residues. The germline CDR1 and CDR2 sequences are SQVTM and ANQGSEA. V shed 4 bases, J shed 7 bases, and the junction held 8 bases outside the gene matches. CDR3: CSVGSGQGALNEQFF. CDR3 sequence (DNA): TGCAGCGTTGGATCGGGACAGGGGGCATTAAATGAGCAGTTCTTC.

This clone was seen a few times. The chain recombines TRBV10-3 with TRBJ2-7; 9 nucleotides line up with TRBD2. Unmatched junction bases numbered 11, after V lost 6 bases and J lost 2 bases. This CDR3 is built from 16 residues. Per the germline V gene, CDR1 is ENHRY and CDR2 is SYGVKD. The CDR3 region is CAIRDGSGGKPYEQYF. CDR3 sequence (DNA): TGTGCCATCAGGGACGGTAGCGGGGGCAAACCCTACGAGCAGTACTTC.

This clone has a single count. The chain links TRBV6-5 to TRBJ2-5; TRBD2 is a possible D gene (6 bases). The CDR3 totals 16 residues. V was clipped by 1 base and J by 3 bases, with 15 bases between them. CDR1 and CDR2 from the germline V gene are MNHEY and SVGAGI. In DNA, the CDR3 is TGTGCCAGCAGTTACTTAGGTGGGGGGAAGGAAGAGACCCAGTACTTC. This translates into CASSYLGGGKEETQYF.

The DNA for the CDR3 is TGTGCCAGCAGCTACGGAGATAGCTCCTACAATGAGCAGTTCTTC. As protein: CASSYGDSSYNEQFF. V is TRBV11-3 and J is TRBJ2-1; D not resolved. Germline V lookup: CDR1 SGHNT, CDR2 YENEEA. The V and J ends lost 4 bases and 0 bases respectively, with 10 bases between them. CDR3 length equals 15 residues. Based on the CDR3 plus reference TRBV11-3 and TRBJ2-1, the full variable domain is EAGVVQSPRYKIIEKKQPVAFWCNPISGHNTLYWYLQNLGQGPELLIRYENEEAVDDSQLPKDRFSAERLKGVDSTLKIQPAELGDSAVYLCASSYGDSSYNEQFFGPGTRLTVL.

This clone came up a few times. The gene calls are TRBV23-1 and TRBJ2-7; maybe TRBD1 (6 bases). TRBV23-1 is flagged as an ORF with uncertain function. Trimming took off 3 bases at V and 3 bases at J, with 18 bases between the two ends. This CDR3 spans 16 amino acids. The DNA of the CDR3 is TGCGCCAGCAGTCAGACCCCCCACAGGGTGGGCTACGAGCAGTACTTC. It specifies CASSQTPHRVGYEQYF.

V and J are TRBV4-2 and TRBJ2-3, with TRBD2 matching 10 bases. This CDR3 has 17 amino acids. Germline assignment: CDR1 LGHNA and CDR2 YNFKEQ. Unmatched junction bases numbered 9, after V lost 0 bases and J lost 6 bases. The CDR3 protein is CASSQESGLASEDTQYF. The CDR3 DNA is TGTGCCAGCAGCCAAGAATCGGGACTAGCGTCAGAGGATACGCAGTATTTT.

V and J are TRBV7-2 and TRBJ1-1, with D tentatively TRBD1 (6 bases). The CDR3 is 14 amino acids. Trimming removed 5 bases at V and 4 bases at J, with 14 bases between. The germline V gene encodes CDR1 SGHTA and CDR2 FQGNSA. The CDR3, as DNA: TGTGCCAGCAGCCTAAGGGGGGGGAGCACTGAAGCTTTCTTT. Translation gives CASSLRGGSTEAFF.

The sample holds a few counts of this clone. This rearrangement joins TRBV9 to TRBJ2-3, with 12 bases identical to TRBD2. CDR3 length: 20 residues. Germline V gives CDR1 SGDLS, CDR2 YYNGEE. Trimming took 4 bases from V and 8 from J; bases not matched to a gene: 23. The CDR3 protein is CASSSKVGTSGFGGDITQYF. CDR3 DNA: TGTGCCAGCAGCTCAAAGGTAGGGACTAGCGGGTTTGGCGGCGACATTACGCAGTATTTT.